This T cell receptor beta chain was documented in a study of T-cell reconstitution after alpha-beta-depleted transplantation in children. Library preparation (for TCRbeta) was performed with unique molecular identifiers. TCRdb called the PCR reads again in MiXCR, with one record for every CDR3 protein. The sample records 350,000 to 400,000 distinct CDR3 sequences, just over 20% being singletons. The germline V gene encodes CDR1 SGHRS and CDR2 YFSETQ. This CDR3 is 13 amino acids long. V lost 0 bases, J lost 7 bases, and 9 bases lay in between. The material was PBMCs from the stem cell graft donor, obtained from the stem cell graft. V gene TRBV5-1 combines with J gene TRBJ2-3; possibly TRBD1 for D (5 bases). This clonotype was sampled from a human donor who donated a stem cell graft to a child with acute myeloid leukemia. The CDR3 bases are TGCGCCAGCAGCTTGGAAAGGGGAAATACGCAGTATTTT. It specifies CASSLERGNTQYF.